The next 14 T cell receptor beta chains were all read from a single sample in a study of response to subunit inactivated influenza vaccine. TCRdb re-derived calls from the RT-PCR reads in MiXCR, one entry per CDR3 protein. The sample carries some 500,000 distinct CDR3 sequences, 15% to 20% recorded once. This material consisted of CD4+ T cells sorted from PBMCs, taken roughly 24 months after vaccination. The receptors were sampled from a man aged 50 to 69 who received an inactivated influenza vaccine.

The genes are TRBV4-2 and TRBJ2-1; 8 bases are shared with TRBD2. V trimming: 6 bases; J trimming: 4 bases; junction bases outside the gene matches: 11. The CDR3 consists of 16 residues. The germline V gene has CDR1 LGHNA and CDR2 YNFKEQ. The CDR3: CASSQTSGGGYNEQFF. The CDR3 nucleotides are TGTGCCAGCAGTCAGACCAGCGGGGGTGGATACAATGAGCAGTTCTTC.

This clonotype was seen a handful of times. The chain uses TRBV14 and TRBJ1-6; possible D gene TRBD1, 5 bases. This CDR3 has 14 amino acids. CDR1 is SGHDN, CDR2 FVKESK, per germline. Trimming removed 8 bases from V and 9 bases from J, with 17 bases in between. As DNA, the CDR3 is TGTGCCAGCTCCCTAGGGACTTTAAGTTCACCCCTCCACTTT. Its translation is CASSLGTLSSPLHF.

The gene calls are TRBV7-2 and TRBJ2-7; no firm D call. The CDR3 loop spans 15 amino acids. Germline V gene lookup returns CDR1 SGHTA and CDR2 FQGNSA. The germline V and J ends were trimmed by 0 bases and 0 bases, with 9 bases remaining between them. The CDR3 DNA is TGTGCCAGCAGCTTAGCGCAGGCGAGCTCCTACGAGCAGTACTTC. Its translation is CASSLAQASSYEQYF.

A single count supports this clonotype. The chain's CDR3 is CASRELAGDNEQFF. The CDR3 DNA is TGCGCCAGCCGCGAGTTAGCGGGAGACAATGAGCAGTTCTTC. The V and J genes are TRBV5-1 and TRBJ2-1, with 9 bases lining up with TRBD2. V was clipped by 7 bases and J by 5 bases; unmatched bases: 7. Germline CDR1 SGHRS, CDR2 YFSETQ. The CDR3 is 14 amino acids.

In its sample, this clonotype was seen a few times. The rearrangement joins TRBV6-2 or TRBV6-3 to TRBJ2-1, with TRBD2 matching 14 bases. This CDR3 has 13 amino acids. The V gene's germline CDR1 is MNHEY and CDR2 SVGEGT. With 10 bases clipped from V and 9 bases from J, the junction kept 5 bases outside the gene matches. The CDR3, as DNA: TGTGCCATTAGGACTAGCGGGAGGAGTGAGCAGTTCTTC. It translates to CAIRTSGRSEQFF.

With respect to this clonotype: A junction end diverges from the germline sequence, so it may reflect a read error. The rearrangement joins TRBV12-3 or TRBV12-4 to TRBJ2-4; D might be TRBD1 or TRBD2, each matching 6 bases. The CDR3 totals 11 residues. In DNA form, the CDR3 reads TGCGGAGGGCAGGGGAAAAACATTCAGTACTTC. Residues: CGGQGKNIQYF.

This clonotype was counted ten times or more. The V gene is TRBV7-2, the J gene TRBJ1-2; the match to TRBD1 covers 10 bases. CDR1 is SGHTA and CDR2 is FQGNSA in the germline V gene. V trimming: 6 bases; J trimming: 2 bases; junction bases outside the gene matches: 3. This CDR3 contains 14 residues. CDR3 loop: CASSSGQGNYGYTF. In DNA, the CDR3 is TGTGCCAGCAGTTCGGGACAGGGGAACTATGGCTACACCTTC.

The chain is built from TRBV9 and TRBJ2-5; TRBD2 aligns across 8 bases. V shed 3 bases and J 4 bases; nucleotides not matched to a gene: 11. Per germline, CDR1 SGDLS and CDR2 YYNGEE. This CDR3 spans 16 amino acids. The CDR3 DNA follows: TGTGCCAGCAGCGCTGGCCCGGTAGCGGGACTAGAGACCCAGTACTTC. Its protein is CASSAGPVAGLETQYF.

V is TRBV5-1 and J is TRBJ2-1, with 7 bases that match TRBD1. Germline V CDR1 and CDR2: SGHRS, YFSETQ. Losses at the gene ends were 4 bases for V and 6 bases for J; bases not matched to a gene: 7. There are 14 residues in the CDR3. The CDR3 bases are TGCGCCAGCAGCATATTAGACAGGGCCAATGAGCAGTTCTTC. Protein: CASSILDRANEQFF.

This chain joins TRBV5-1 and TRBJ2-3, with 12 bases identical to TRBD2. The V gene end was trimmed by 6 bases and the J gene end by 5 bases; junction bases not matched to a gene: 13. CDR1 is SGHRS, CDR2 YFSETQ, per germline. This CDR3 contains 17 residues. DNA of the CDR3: TGCGCCAGCACCTGGGGACTAGCGGGTTCCATTGGAGATACGCAGTATTTT. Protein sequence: CASTWGLAGSIGDTQYF.

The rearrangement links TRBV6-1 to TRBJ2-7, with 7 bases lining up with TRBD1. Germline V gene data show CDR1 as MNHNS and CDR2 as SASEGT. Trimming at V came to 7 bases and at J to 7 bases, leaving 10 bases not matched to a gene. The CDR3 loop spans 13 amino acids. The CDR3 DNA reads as TGTGCCAGCAACGACAGGGTCTCAGGGGAGCAGTACTTC. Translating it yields CASNDRVSGEQYF.

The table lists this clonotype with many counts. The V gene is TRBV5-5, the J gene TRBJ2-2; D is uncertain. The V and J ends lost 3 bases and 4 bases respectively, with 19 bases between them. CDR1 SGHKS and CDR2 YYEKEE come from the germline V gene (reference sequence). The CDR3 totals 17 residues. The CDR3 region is CASSSRPAATLTGELFF. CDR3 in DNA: TGTGCCAGCAGCTCCCGTCCCGCCGCCACCCTCACCGGGGAGCTGTTTTTT.

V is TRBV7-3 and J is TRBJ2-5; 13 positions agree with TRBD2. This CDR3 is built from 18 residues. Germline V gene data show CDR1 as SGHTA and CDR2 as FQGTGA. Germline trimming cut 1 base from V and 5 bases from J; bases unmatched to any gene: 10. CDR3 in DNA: TGTGCCAGCAGCTTAAACCCCCGGACTAGCGGGAGTCGTGAGACCCAGTACTTC. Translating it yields CASSLNPRTSGSRETQYF.

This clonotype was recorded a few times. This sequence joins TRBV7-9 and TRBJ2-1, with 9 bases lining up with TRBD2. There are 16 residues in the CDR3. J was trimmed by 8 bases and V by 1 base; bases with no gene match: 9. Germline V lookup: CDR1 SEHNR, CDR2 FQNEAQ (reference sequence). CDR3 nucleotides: TGTGCCAGCAGCTTAGTTAGCGGGAGTTTTGGCGATGAGCAGTTCTTC. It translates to CASSLVSGSFGDEQFF.